The 3 T cell receptor beta chains reported below all come from one sample, sequenced in a study of T cells in Graves' hyperthyroidism and ophthalmopathy (dated by TCRdb to the late 2010s). Libraries came from multiplex PCR. TCRdb shows the sequencer as Illumina HiSeq 2000. Amplification of TCR beta CDR3 regions was carried out from RNA transcripts. A first-round RT-PCR of the TCR CDR3 used the HTBI primer set with the Qiagen OneStep RT-PCR kit. The public sequencing data were trimmed at Q25 with fastp and processed into clonotypes with MiXCR by TCRdb, which kept only in-frame beta chains. One record per CDR3 amino acid sequence lists the most common genes and DNA. The sample contains 400,000 to 450,000 distinct CDR3 sequences, 14% to 15% of them found a single time. The ten largest account for roughly 13% of the sample. Specimen: blood. Receptor source: a man aged 18 to 30 with Graves' ophthalmopathy.

This clonotype was found a few times. This chain uses TRBV12-3 or TRBV12-4 with TRBJ2-5, with 8 bases matching TRBD1. This CDR3 spans 15 amino acids. V lost 7 bases and J lost 3; bases outside the gene matches: 10. CDR3 sequence reads: CASTRSTGGKETQYF. Here the CDR3 DNA reads TGTGCCAGCACTAGATCAACAGGGGGGAAAGAGACCCAGTACTTC.

This clonotype was seen many times. The gene calls are TRBV20-1 and TRBJ2-7; no clear D. The CDR3 has 12 amino acids. Germline lookup yields CDR1 DFQATT and CDR2 SNEGSKA (reference sequence). Trimming stripped 6 bases from V and 3 bases from J, with 12 bases between. CDR3 loop: CSASPGHYEQYF. The CDR3 DNA follows: TGCAGTGCCAGCCCAGGCCACTACGAGCAGTACTTC.

There are many counts of this clonotype. This CDR3 is CASSSDDRVVSPLHF. CDR3 coding DNA: TGTGCCAGCAGTTCCGATGACAGGGTGGTTTCACCCCTCCACTTT. The chain has TRBV6-1 and TRBJ1-6; 7 bases fit TRBD1. V lost 5 bases and J lost 9; bases outside the gene matches: 10. Germline V gene sequence: CDR1 MNHNS, CDR2 SASEGT. This CDR3 has 15 residues.